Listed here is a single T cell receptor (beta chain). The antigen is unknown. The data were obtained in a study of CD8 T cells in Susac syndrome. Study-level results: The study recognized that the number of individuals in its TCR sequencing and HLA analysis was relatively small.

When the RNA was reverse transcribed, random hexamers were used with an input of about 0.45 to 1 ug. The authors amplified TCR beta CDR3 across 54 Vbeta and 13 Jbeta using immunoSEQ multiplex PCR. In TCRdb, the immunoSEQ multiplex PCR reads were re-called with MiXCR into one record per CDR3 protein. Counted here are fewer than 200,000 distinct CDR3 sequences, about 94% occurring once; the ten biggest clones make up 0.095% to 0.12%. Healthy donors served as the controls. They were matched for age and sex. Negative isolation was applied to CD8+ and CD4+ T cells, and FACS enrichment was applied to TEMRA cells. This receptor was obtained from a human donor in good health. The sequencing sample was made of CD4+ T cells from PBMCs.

In DNA form, the CDR3 reads TGTGCCAGCAGCCAAGGGGTTCCGACCGCTAACTATGGCTACACCTTC. It encodes CASSQGVPTANYGYTF. The gene calls are TRBV14 and TRBJ1-2, with D unresolved. The CDR3 has 16 residues. The V end was cut by 1 base, the J end by 0 bases, with 12 bases between. CDR1 and CDR2 from the germline V gene are SGHDN and FVKESK. Drawing the rest from reference TRBV14 and TRBJ1-2, the complete variable domain is EAGVTQFPSHSVIEKGQTVTLRCDPISGHDNLYWYRRVMGKEIKFLLHFVKESKQDESGMPNNRFLAERTGGTYSTLKVQPAELEDSGVYFCASSQGVPTANYGYTFGSGTRLTVV.